Sequencing of this T cell receptor beta chain was carried out in a study of blood T cell repertoires in COVID-19. Study-wide background: There were acute and convalescent COVID-19 samples, and they came from the United States, Italy and Spain. T cells, B-cell-depleted T cells, or PBMCs supplied cDNA or gDNA.

Per the authors' pipeline: Amplification with reference gene primers provided the estimates of nucleated cell counts. The assay was immunoSEQ multiplex PCR, and TCRdb's table has in-frame clones only and misses some. That table supplies the V and J calls and clone size; D and trimming were determined from the DNA. Of roughly 180,000 clones listed, more than 75% are singletons. The CDR3 consists of 13 residues. Looked up from germline, CDR1 is MNHEY and CDR2 is SMNVEV (reference sequence). Between the trimmed V and J ends, which lost 5 bases and 2 bases, there was a span of 8 bases. This rearrangement joins TRBV27 to TRBJ2-3; D gene ambiguous. Sequencing was carried out using peripheral blood. The sequence came from a woman between 50 and 59 years old with active or convalescent COVID-19. CDR3 DNA sequence: TGTGCCAGCAGTCCTATTATCACAGATACGCAGTATTTT. Its protein product is CASSPIITDTQYF.